A selection of T cell receptor beta chains follows, all from one sample in a study of human T cells and chemical hapten exposure. Via MiXCR, TCRdb re-called the RACE reads, giving one row per CDR3 protein. The repertoire holds tens of thousands of distinct CDR3 sequences, with less than 5.5% as singletons. What was sequenced was whole blood. These receptors originate from a human donor in good health. Some clones in this sample may be carry-over from other donors' samples. Both conserved end residues are part of each CDR3. A D gene is named only where the DNA matches it firmly. Only part of the rows carry a size: once, few, many, or a class if the clone is expanded.

>TRBV10-2|TRBJ1-1|TRBD1|-
TGCGCCAGCACCGACAGGGCCTCTGAAGCTTTCTTT
CASTDRASEAFF
>TRBV20-1|TRBJ1-4|TRBD1|many
TGCAGTGCTGGACAGGGAGAAAAACTGTTTTTT
CSAGQGEKLFF
>TRBV5-4|TRBJ2-3|-|many
TGTGCCAGCAGCTTGGTTGGGACTTTAACAGATACGCAGTATTTT
CASSLVGTLTDTQYF
>TRBV7-2|TRBJ1-1|-|many
TGTGCCAGCAGCTTTGTGTTGGGTCCGAGTGAAGCTTTCTTT
CASSFVLGPSEAFF
>TRBV7-8|TRBJ2-7|-|few
TGTGCCAGCAGCTTAGGACCTCCCGTATTGGAGCAGTACTTC
CASSLGPPVLEQYF
>TRBV10-2|TRBJ2-3|-|few
TGCGCCAGCAGTGAGGGAGCAATTGAGTATTTT
CASSEGAIEYF
>TRBV7-8|TRBJ1-1|-|many
TGTGCCAGCAGCTCCCCTGGGGGGGGAGGGGACGGGGAGGACACTGAAGCTTTCTTT
CASSSPGGGGDGEDTEAFF
>TRBV4-3|TRBJ1-6|-|many
TGCGCCAGCAGCCAAGATAAACAGAGCCTCTCCTATAATTCACCCCTCCACTTT
CASSQDKQSLSYNSPLHF
>TRBV2|TRBJ2-7|-|many
TGTGCCAGCACTGGGGGCCTTTCCTACGAGCAGTACTTC
CASTGGLSYEQYF
>TRBV2|TRBJ1-2|TRBD1|many
TGTGCCAGCAGTGTCGGGACAGGCTATGGCTACACCTTC
CASSVGTGYGYTF
>TRBV11-3|TRBJ2-1|-|many
TGTGCCAGCAGCTCGTTCGATGAGCAGTTCTTC
CASSSFDEQFF
>TRBV28|TRBJ2-2|TRBD1|many
TGTGCCAGCAGGATCACAGGGGGAGCCGGGGAGCTGTTTTTT
CASRITGGAGELFF
>TRBV19|TRBJ2-1|TRBD2|many
TGTGCCAGTACGATCGGGGGGGGGTCGGCTGAGCAGTTCTTC
CASTIGGGSAEQFF
>TRBV20-1|TRBJ1-2|-|few
TGCAGTGCTATTCTAGGACAGCTCGGGCTTTTTAACTATGGCTACACCTTC
CSAILGQLGLFNYGYTF
>TRBV6-1|TRBJ1-2|-|few
TGTGCCAGCAGTGAAGGGGGACCTCCATATGGCTACACCTTC
CASSEGGPPYGYTF
>TRBV12-3/TRBV12-4|TRBJ1-3|TRBD1|many
TGTGCCAGCCGGGACAGCTCTGGAAACACCATATATTTT
CASRDSSGNTIYF
>TRBV27|TRBJ1-1|-|many
TGTGCCAGCAGTCGGATCAAAACTCAGGACTATCAGATGAACACTGAAGCTTTCTTT
CASSRIKTQDYQMNTEAFF
>TRBV6-5|TRBJ2-5|TRBD1|many
TGTGCCAGCAGTTACTCTATCGGACAGGGGGGCGAGACCCAGTACTTC
CASSYSIGQGGETQYF
>TRBV5-6|TRBJ2-3|-|many
TGTGCCAGCAGCTTGGGTTCTAGCACAGATACGCAGTATTTT
CASSLGSSTDTQYF
>TRBV11-2|TRBJ2-5|TRBD1|many
TGTGCCAGCAGATTACAGGGGTCAGAGACCCAGTACTTC
CASRLQGSETQYF
>TRBV6-1|TRBJ1-2|TRBD1|few
TGTGCCAGCAGTGACAGAACAGGGGGTGGCTATGGCTACACCTTC
CASSDRTGGGYGYTF
>TRBV5-1|TRBJ2-7|-|many
TGCGCCAGCAGATTGCCGGGGTCCTACGAGCAGTACTTC
CASRLPGSYEQYF
>TRBV12-3/TRBV12-4|TRBJ1-1|TRBD1|-
TGTGCCAGCAGGGAACAGGGGGTCACTGAAGCTTTCTTT
CASREQGVTEAFF
>TRBV20-1|TRBJ1-5|-|few
TGCAGTGCTAGAGATTCGACTCGGGGTAGCATCAATCAGCCCCAGCATTTT
CSARDSTRGSINQPQHF
>TRBV7-9|TRBJ2-3|-|many
TGTGCCAGCAGCTTAGTGTCGGGGACTAGCACAGATACGCAGTATTTT
CASSLVSGTSTDTQYF
>TRBV7-2|TRBJ2-3|TRBD2|many
TGTGCCAGCAGCTTATTCGCGGGGGGGCCAGATACGCAGTATTTT
CASSLFAGGPDTQYF
>TRBV5-6|TRBJ1-1|TRBD1|-
TGTGCCAGCAGCTCCAAAGGGGGCGCGAACACTGAAGCTTTCTTT
CASSSKGGANTEAFF
>TRBV20-1|TRBJ2-2|TRBD2|many
TGCAGTGCTAGAGATGCCGGGACTAGCGGGAGTTTTACCGGGGAGCTGTTTTTT
CSARDAGTSGSFTGELFF
>TRBV7-2|TRBJ2-5|-|many
TGTGCCAGCAGCTCGACAGTTTTCCAAGAGACCCAGTACTTC
CASSSTVFQETQYF
>TRBV7-9|TRBJ2-5|-|many
TGTGCCAGCAGCTTTAGGAGGGGAGGAGAGACCCAGTACTTC
CASSFRRGGETQYF
>TRBV30|TRBJ1-3|-|many
TGTGCCTGGACAGACTCTGGAAACACCATATATTTT
CAWTDSGNTIYF
>TRBV28|TRBJ2-2|TRBD2|many
TGTGCCAGCAGTTTATGGTCGCTAGCGGGAGGTCCCGGGGAGCTGTTTTTT
CASSLWSLAGGPGELFF
>TRBV20-1|TRBJ2-1|TRBD2|few
TGCAGTGCTAGAGTTCCAGGACTAGCGGGATACAATGAGCAGTTCTTC
CSARVPGLAGYNEQFF
>TRBV27|TRBJ1-3|-|-
TGTGCCAGCAGCCTAGGGGGACGTGGAAACACCATATATTTT
CASSLGGRGNTIYF
>TRBV20-1|TRBJ2-3|-|many
TGCAGTGCTAGAAAACTAGTGATGAATTCAGATACGCAGTATTTT
CSARKLVMNSDTQYF
>TRBV6-4|TRBJ2-2|-|few
TGTGCCAGCAGTGAGAGGGGCGGTTCAACCGGGGAGCTGTTTTTT
CASSERGGSTGELFF
>TRBV29-1|TRBJ2-5|TRBD2|many
TGCAGCGTTGATGGTGGGACTAGCGGGAGGACTGTGGAGACCCAGTACTTC
CSVDGGTSGRTVETQYF
>TRBV7-2|TRBJ2-7|-|-
TGTGCCAGCAGCCCTAACGGGGGGCTATACGAGCAGTACTTC
CASSPNGGLYEQYF
>TRBV4-3|TRBJ2-1|-|-
TGCGCCAGCAGCCAACGGTCAGGGGGGTACAATGAGCAGTTCTTC
CASSQRSGGYNEQFF
>TRBV7-2|TRBJ2-5|TRBD2|many
TGTGCCAGCAGCTTAGGGGATCAGGGACTAGCGGGGGATCGAGAGACCCAGTACTTC
CASSLGDQGLAGDRETQYF
>TRBV30|TRBJ2-1|-|many
TGTGCCTGGAGTATGGTGGGCCTGAACAATGAGCAGTTCTTC
CAWSMVGLNNEQFF
>TRBV12-3/TRBV12-4|TRBJ1-3|-|-
TGTGCCAGCAGTTTGTCAGGGGCGCAGGAAAGAAACACCATATATTTT
CASSLSGAQERNTIYF
>TRBV4-1|TRBJ1-5|-|-
TGCGCCAGCAGCCAAGATAGTAGGGGGATAGGCAATCAGCCCCAGCATTTT
CASSQDSRGIGNQPQHF
>TRBV9|TRBJ2-7|TRBD1|-
TGTGCCAGCAGCGTAGCTTTTAGGGACAGGGTCTCCTACGAGCAGTACTTC
CASSVAFRDRVSYEQYF
>TRBV2|TRBJ2-1|-|many
TGTGCCAGCAGTTCCGGGACTCGCACTACCAATGAGCAGTTCTTC
CASSSGTRTTNEQFF
>TRBV4-3|TRBJ2-1|TRBD2|many
TGCGCCAGCAGCCAAACTAGCGGGGGGGTTGATGAGCAGTTCTTC
CASSQTSGGVDEQFF
>TRBV6-2/TRBV6-3|TRBJ1-1|-|many
TGTGCCAGCAGTTACTCGTACAAGAACACTGAAGCTTTCTTT
CASSYSYKNTEAFF
>TRBV7-2|TRBJ1-1|TRBD1|many
TGTGCCAGCAGCTCACAACAGGGGGGTAGCACTGAAGCTTTCTTT
CASSSQQGGSTEAFF
>TRBV7-2|TRBJ2-3|-|many
TGTGCCAGCAGCTTAGGGGTAGGCTCGGATACGCAGTATTTT
CASSLGVGSDTQYF
>TRBV28|TRBJ1-2|-|-
TGTGCCACCCTCGGGACCACCCTTTATGGCTACACCTTC
CATLGTTLYGYTF
>TRBV4-1|TRBJ1-2|-|many
TGCGCCAGCAGCCAAGTTCACAGGGCAAATTATGGCTACACCTTC
CASSQVHRANYGYTF
>TRBV7-9|TRBJ1-2|-|many
TGTGCCAGCAGCTTACGGGAAGACTTCTATGGCTACACCTTC
CASSLREDFYGYTF